The clone carrying this T cell receptor (beta chain) has more than one count but fewer than ten. In the source study's methods: TCR counts had a median of approximately 96,000 per sample and spanned about 23,224 to 750,000. TCRdb re-called the RACE reads through MiXCR, storing one row per CDR3 protein. The V and J calls come from TCRdb's annotation, not from the publication. The table shows roughly 120,000 distinct CDR3 sequences, with approximately 9.5% occurring only once. Time point given: healthy volunteer bleed at 2 weeks. It was unfractionated whole blood from which total RNA was extracted. The sample belongs to a study of human T cells and chemical hapten exposure. Germline CDR1 is LNHNV and CDR2 is YYDKDF (reference sequence). Trimming took off 0 bases at V and 0 bases at J, with 12 bases between the two ends. This CDR3 comprises 17 residues.

Specimen: whole blood. The TCR was taken from a male donor in good health. Some clones in this sample may be carry-over from other donors' samples. The chain combines TRBV15 with TRBJ1-5; D is undetermined. The CDR3 reads CATSRDLRTYSNQPQHF. DNA of the CDR3: TGTGCCACCAGCAGAGATCTACGGACGTATAGCAATCAGCCCCAGCATTTT.